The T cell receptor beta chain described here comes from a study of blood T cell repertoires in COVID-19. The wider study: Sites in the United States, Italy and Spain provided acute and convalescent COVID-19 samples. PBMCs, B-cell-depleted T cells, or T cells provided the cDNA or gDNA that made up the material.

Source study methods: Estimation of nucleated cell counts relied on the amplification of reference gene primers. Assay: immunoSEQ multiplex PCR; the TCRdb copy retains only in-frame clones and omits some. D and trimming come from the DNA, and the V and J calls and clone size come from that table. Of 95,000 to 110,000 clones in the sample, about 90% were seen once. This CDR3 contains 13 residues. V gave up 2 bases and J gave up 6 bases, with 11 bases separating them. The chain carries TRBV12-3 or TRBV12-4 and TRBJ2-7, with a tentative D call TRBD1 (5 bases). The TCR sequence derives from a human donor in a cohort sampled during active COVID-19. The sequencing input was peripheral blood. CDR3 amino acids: CASSLIQDIEQYF. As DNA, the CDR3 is TGTGCCAGCAGTTTAATACAGGACATCGAGCAGTACTTC.